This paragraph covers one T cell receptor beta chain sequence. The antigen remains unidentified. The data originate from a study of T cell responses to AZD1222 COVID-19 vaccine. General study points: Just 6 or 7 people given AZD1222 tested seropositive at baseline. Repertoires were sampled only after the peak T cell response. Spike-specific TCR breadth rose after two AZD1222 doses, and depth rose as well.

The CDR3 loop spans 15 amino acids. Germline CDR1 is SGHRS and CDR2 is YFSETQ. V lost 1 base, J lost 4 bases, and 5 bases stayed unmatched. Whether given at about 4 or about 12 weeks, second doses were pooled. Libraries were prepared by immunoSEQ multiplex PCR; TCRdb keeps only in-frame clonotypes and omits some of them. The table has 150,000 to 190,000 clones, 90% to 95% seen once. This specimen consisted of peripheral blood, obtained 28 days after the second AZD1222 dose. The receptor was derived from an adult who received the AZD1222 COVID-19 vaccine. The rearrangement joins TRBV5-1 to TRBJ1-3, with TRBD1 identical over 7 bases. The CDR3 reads CASSLSTGAGNTIYF. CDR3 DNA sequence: TGCGCCAGCAGCTTGTCAACAGGGGCCGGAAACACCATATATTTT.